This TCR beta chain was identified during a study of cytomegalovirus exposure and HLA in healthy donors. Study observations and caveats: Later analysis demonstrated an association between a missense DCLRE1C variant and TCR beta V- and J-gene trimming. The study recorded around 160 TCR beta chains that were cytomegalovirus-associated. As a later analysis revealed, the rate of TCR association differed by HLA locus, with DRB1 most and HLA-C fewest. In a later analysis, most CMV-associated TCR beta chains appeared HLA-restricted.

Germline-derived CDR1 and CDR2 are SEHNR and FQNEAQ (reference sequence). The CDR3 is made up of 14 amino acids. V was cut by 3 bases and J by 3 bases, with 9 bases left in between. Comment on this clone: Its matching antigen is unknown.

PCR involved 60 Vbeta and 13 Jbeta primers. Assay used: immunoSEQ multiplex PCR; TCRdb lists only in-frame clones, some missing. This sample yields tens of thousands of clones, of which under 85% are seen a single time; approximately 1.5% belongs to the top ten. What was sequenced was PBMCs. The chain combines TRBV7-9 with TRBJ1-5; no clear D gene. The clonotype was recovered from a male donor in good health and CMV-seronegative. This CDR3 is CASSFQEYNQPQHF. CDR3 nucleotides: TGTGCCAGCAGCTTTCAAGAGTACAATCAGCCCCAGCATTTT. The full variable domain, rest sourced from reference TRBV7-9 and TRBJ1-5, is DTGVSQNPRHKITKRGQNVTFRCDPISEHNRLYWYRQTLGQGPEFLTYFQNEAQLEKSRLLSDRFSAERPKGSFSTLEIQRTEQGDSAMYLCASSFQEYNQPQHFGDGTRLSIL.